The rows below give T cell receptor beta chains drawn from one sample of a study of tumor and adjacent non-tumor tissue in lung cancer. Each CDR3 protein is one row after TCRdb ran MiXCR on the multiplex PCR reads. The profile shows nearly 50,000 distinct CDR3 sequences, roughly 60% of them singletons. The sequencing input was distant non-tumor lung tissue. Receptors were obtained from a woman in her seventies with non-small cell lung cancer. Both conserved end residues are trimmed from each CDR3.

CDR3: ASSLFRLGDYEQY
V: TRBV12-3/TRBV12-4
J: TRBJ2-7

CDR3: ASSLLAGPNTNEQF
V: TRBV5-1
J: TRBJ2-1

CDR3: AISVYRDKNQPQR
V: TRBV10-3
J: TRBJ1-5

CDR3: ASSQDRPGHQGGTQY
V: TRBV4-1
J: TRBJ2-5

CDR3: ASRLDGDNEANEQF
V: TRBV11-3
J: TRBJ2-1

CDR3: ASQEQGPPYEQY
V: TRBV12-3/TRBV12-4
J: TRBJ2-7

CDR3: ASSPRDDAHEQY
V: TRBV4-1
J: TRBJ2-7

CDR3: AITIGPYEKLS
V: TRBV6-6
J: TRBJ1-4

CDR3: SAEVAGGGGEQF
V: TRBV20-1
J: TRBJ2-1

CDR3: NSSSAAGAAFYEQY
V: TRBV28
J: TRBJ2-7

CDR3: ASGFEAGRYKQY
V: TRBV11-1
J: TRBJ2-7

CDR3: ASSFRRDLYGQY
V: TRBV12-3/TRBV12-4
J: TRBJ2-7

CDR3: ASSRGGTGASEQY
V: TRBV21-1
J: TRBJ2-7

CDR3: ATGPGETQY
V: TRBV10-3
J: TRBJ2-5

CDR3: GVGTGGSTGELF
V: TRBV29-1
J: TRBJ2-2

CDR3: ASRPSGNAGEVF
V: TRBV12-3/TRBV12-4
J: TRBJ2-2

CDR3: ASSLTGGPGDPEAF
V: TRBV11-1
J: TRBJ1-1

CDR3: VSTPIPVDTDTQY
V: TRBV10-2
J: TRBJ2-3

CDR3: ASRYNLAGGPGAHDLT
V: TRBV12-3/TRBV12-4
J: TRBJ2-6

CDR3: SARDEPAGGELF
V: TRBV20-1
J: TRBJ2-2

CDR3: DSSEATITDSYEQY
V: TRBV2
J: TRBJ2-7

CDR3: AWSVGGWNTEAF
V: TRBV30
J: TRBJ1-1

CDR3: ACGQWRSSYNSPLH
V: TRBV30
J: TRBJ1-6

CDR3: ASSLGRPQGPTDTQY
V: TRBV5-4
J: TRBJ2-3

CDR3: ATGRGNEQF
V: TRBV11-3
J: TRBJ2-1

CDR3: SASGGTRGLSTDTQY
V: TRBV20-1
J: TRBJ2-3

CDR3: ASSSQGQSAEAF
V: TRBV11-1
J: TRBJ1-1

CDR3: PSSPPDRSNQPQH
V: TRBV7-9
J: TRBJ1-5

CDR3: ASKGTGDGYNAQF
V: TRBV6-5
J: TRBJ2-1

CDR3: ACSPGRGRVKAF
V: TRBV6-2/TRBV6-3
J: TRBJ1-1

CDR3: ASNREGRSGELF
V: TRBV10-2
J: TRBJ2-2

CDR3: ANSFGQGGHTIY
V: TRBV12-3/TRBV12-4
J: TRBJ1-3

CDR3: ASSQNRQAYEQY
V: TRBV4-1
J: TRBJ2-7

CDR3: ASSRGQQYNEQF
V: TRBV4-1
J: TRBJ2-1

CDR3: SAELGGSSYDQY
V: TRBV29-1
J: TRBJ2-7

CDR3: SSRPRDRPTYEQY
V: TRBV12-3/TRBV12-4
J: TRBJ2-7

CDR3: AIRRSYEQY
V: TRBV6-2/TRBV6-3
J: TRBJ2-7

CDR3: SVRPPGGQPQH
V: TRBV29-1
J: TRBJ1-5

CDR3: ASSLGVNYGYT
V: TRBV28
J: TRBJ1-2

CDR3: ASSFLGLNQPQH
V: TRBV12-3/TRBV12-4
J: TRBJ1-5